This entry describes one TCR beta chain. Its antigen is not known. The data were obtained in a study of shared clonotypes between healthy human individuals. All donors were Caucasian adults living in Nashville, Tennessee. This CDR3 spans 18 amino acids. Germline loops: CDR1 MNHNS, CDR2 SASEGT. J lost 6 bases, V lost 1 base, and 14 bases had no gene match. Study-level points and caveats: Naive CD4 clonotypes were shared across several donors at 4.5% to 6.5%.

Here immunoSEQ multiplex PCR was the method, and the copy in TCRdb shows in-frame clones only, minus some. Of roughly 2 million clones listed, about 94% are singletons. This sequence joins TRBV6-1 and TRBJ2-3, with TRBD2 identical over 9 bases. The source of this sequence is a man between 18 and 35 years old in good health. The sample taken for sequencing was naive CD4+ T cells sorted from blood. Subset defined: CD45RA+ positively selected. The CDR3 nucleotides read TGTGCCAGCAGTGAAGGGATAATAGCGGGGGCTGTCGGGGATACGCAGTATTTT. Translating it yields CASSEGIIAGAVGDTQYF.